Detailed here is one TCR beta chain. Its antigen is unidentified. One entry per CDR3 protein results from TCRdb running MiXCR on the reads. This sample carries about 360,000 distinct CDR3 sequences, 15% to 20% of them seen once, and the ten largest clones take around 8.6%. The CDR3 has 15 residues. Trimming took off 4 bases at V and 3 bases at J, with 16 bases between the two ends. CDR1 and CDR2 from the germline V gene are MGHDK and SYGVNS. The sample belongs to a study of T cell repertoires in cytomegalovirus infection. Looking at the study overall: Carrying CMV and the relevant HLA type showed in public TCR beta signatures.

Study-wide results and limits: Based on cumulative public TCR beta family frequency, carriers of CMV plus the relevant HLA were identified. Ex vivo responses were dominated by HLA-C-restricted CMV-specific TCR beta clonotypes.

The clonotype originates from a human donor in good health (CMV status not recorded). Some clones in this sample may be carry-over from other donors' samples. Sequencing used PBMCs. This chain links TRBV25-1 with TRBJ2-7; D gene uncertain. The CDR3 protein is CASSGTLPGSYEQYF. Written as DNA, the CDR3 is TGTGCCAGCAGTGGAACCCTACCAGGTAGCTACGAGCAGTACTTC.